The rows below give T cell receptor beta chains drawn from one sample of a study of CD8 T cells in Susac syndrome. From the immunoSEQ multiplex PCR reads, TCRdb called clonotypes with MiXCR, one entry per CDR3 protein. The data hold 150,000 to 190,000 distinct CDR3 sequences, with over 95% observed a single time. The sample comprised CD8+ T cells from PBMCs. Every receptor here comes from a human donor with multiple sclerosis. Both conserved end residues are part of each CDR3. The D gene is left open where the match is weak. Clone size, where shown, is once, few, many, or a class for clones that have expanded.

clone size: few
D gene: NA
CDR3 length: 13
V gene: TRBV7-9
J gene: TRBJ2-5
CDR3 DNA: TGTGCCAGCTCACCCCCACTCGGAGAGACCCAGTACTTC
CDR3 protein: CASSPPLGETQYF

clone size: NA
D gene: TRBD1
CDR3 length: 12
V gene: TRBV3-1
J gene: TRBJ1-1
CDR3 DNA: TGTGCCAGCACCAGGGGGCACACTGAAGCTTTCTTT
CDR3 protein: CASTRGHTEAFF

clone size: NA
D gene: NA
CDR3 length: 13
V gene: TRBV28
J gene: TRBJ2-3
CDR3 DNA: TGTGCCAGCAGTTTAAGGGGCACAGATACGCAGTATTTT
CDR3 protein: CASSLRGTDTQYF

clone size: once
D gene: TRBD1
CDR3 length: 13
V gene: TRBV29-1
J gene: TRBJ1-1
CDR3 DNA: TGCAGCGTTGAAATGGTAGACAGGGCGGAAGCTTTCTTT
CDR3 protein: CSVEMVDRAEAFF

clone size: NA
D gene: NA
CDR3 length: 14
V gene: TRBV7-2
J gene: TRBJ1-6
CDR3 DNA: TGTGCCAGCAGCTTACAGACTTATAATTCACCCCTCCACTTT
CDR3 protein: CASSLQTYNSPLHF

clone size: NA
D gene: NA
CDR3 length: 15
V gene: TRBV4-1
J gene: TRBJ2-1
CDR3 DNA: TGCGCCAGCAGCCACGAGTACCGTACGGGCGATGAGCAGTTCTTC
CDR3 protein: CASSHEYRTGDEQFF

clone size: NA
D gene: NA
CDR3 length: 15
V gene: TRBV30
J gene: TRBJ1-1
CDR3 DNA: TGTGCCTGGAGTAGGGGGGAGACGATGAACACTGAAGCTTTCTTT
CDR3 protein: CAWSRGETMNTEAFF

clone size: NA
D gene: NA
CDR3 length: 13
V gene: TRBV9
J gene: TRBJ2-7
CDR3 DNA: TGTGCCAGCAGCCCGGACAGCCTCTACGAGCAGTACTTC
CDR3 protein: CASSPDSLYEQYF

clone size: NA
D gene: TRBD1
CDR3 length: 17
V gene: TRBV7-9
J gene: TRBJ1-5
CDR3 DNA: TGTGCCAGCAGCTTAGAGGGGACAGGGTTTAGCAATCAGCCCCAGCATTTT
CDR3 protein: CASSLEGTGFSNQPQHF

clone size: NA
D gene: NA
CDR3 length: 17
V gene: TRBV20-1
J gene: TRBJ2-2
CDR3 DNA: TGCAGTGCTAGAGTTTTAGGACAGCTCGCGAACACCGGGGAGCTGTTTTTT
CDR3 protein: CSARVLGQLANTGELFF

clone size: NA
D gene: NA
CDR3 length: 15
V gene: TRBV4-1
J gene: TRBJ2-1
CDR3 DNA: TGCGCCAGCAGCCAAGAAAAAACATCTCACAATGAGCAGTTCTTC
CDR3 protein: CASSQEKTSHNEQFF

clone size: NA
D gene: NA
CDR3 length: 14
V gene: TRBV30
J gene: TRBJ2-6
CDR3 DNA: TGTGCCTGGGGCCCCGGGATTGGGGCCAACGTCCTGACTTTC
CDR3 protein: CAWGPGIGANVLTF

clone size: once
D gene: NA
CDR3 length: 14
V gene: TRBV27
J gene: TRBJ2-7
CDR3 DNA: TGTGCCAGCAACCCTAGGGGGTTCTCCTACGAGCAGTACTTC
CDR3 protein: CASNPRGFSYEQYF

clone size: few
D gene: NA
CDR3 length: 13
V gene: TRBV20-1
J gene: TRBJ1-1
CDR3 DNA: TGCAGTGCTAGAGATGGGGGTAGCACTGAAGCTTTCTTT
CDR3 protein: CSARDGGSTEAFF

clone size: NA
D gene: TRBD1
CDR3 length: 14
V gene: TRBV9
J gene: TRBJ2-7
CDR3 DNA: TGTGCCAGCGGTCAGGGGGTACCGACCTACGAGCAGTACTTC
CDR3 protein: CASGQGVPTYEQYF

clone size: few
D gene: NA
CDR3 length: 11
V gene: TRBV11-2
J gene: TRBJ2-3
CDR3 DNA: TGTGCCAGCAGGTACACAGATACGCAGTATTTT
CDR3 protein: CASRYTDTQYF

clone size: NA
D gene: TRBD1
CDR3 length: 15
V gene: TRBV3-1
J gene: TRBJ1-2
CDR3 DNA: TGTGCCAGCAGCCACGTGACAGGGTTATTAGATGGCTACACCTTC
CDR3 protein: CASSHVTGLLDGYTF

clone size: NA
D gene: NA
CDR3 length: 15
V gene: TRBV7-6
J gene: TRBJ1-1
CDR3 DNA: TGTGCCAGCAGCTTTGGGGGCATTACAAACACTGAAGCTTTCTTT
CDR3 protein: CASSFGGITNTEAFF

clone size: NA
D gene: NA
CDR3 length: 16
V gene: TRBV20-1
J gene: TRBJ2-3
CDR3 DNA: TGCAGTGCTAGAGATCCGACGACGTGGAGTACAGATACGCAGTATTTT
CDR3 protein: CSARDPTTWSTDTQYF

clone size: NA
D gene: NA
CDR3 length: 15
V gene: TRBV3-1
J gene: TRBJ2-7
CDR3 DNA: TGTGCCAGCAGCCAAGGGGCAGGTGACTCCTACGAGCAGTACTTC
CDR3 protein: CASSQGAGDSYEQYF

clone size: NA
D gene: NA
CDR3 length: 13
V gene: TRBV27
J gene: TRBJ1-2
CDR3 DNA: TGTGCCAGCAGTTTCACAGCTAACTATGGCTACACCTTC
CDR3 protein: CASSFTANYGYTF